This T cell receptor (beta chain) was sequenced for a study of blood T cell repertoires in COVID-19. The CDR3 covers 15 residues. V gave up 6 bases and J gave up 8 bases, with 17 bases separating them. Germline lookup yields CDR1 MDHEN and CDR2 SYDVKM. Generated by immunoSEQ multiplex PCR, the TCRdb table keeps only in-frame clones and is missing some. The profile covers just over 300,000 clones, with 90% appearing a single time and over 3.5% taken by the ten largest. Everyone who took part was roughly 18 to 89 years old, and they came from about two dozen US areas. Cohort assignment relied on participant-reported clinical history.

Sequencing was performed on PBMCs or T cells enriched from blood (not recorded which). The chain has TRBV28 and TRBJ1-6; no reliable D call. The source is a woman in her late teens or twenties with acute COVID-19. This CDR3 reads CASSPPRGGDSPLHF. As DNA, the CDR3 is TGTGCCAGCAGCCCCCCCCGTGGCGGCGATTCACCCCTCCACTTT.